These T cell receptor beta chains were read from a single sample in a study of shared T cell receptors in the human thymus. Using immunoSEQ multiplex PCR, the repertoire was profiled, and TCRdb retains in-frame clones only, with some absent. This sample has approximately 580,000 clones, with about 80% found just once. These data also formed part of another study, on human thymus T cells.

The sample was thymocytes. The origin of the receptors is a boy in the first two years of life with a congenital heart defect. Each CDR3 is given with its conserved first and last residue.

V gene: TRBV28; CDR3 protein: CASSLCSQKYYEQYF
V gene: TRBV4-1; CDR3 protein: CASTWEAENTGELFF
V gene: TRBV28; CDR3 protein: CASSSPGADPYEQYF
V gene: TRBV11-2; CDR3 protein: CASSPTTGQGAPEAFF
V gene: TRBV2; CDR3 protein: CASRPDHDSYEQYF
V gene: TRBV19; CDR3 protein: CASSAPGHRGSPRSYEQYF
V gene: TRBV6-5; CDR3 protein: CASSSDKAGGPDQQFF
V gene: TRBV6-1; CDR3 protein: CAIGANAYNGEQFF
V gene: TRBV30; CDR3 protein: CAWSAWTSGSRLRYEQYF
V gene: TRBV7-9; CDR3 protein: CASSLGLSGSARETQYF
V gene: TRBV25-1; CDR3 protein: CASSDSQGAGEKLFF
V gene: TRBV7-9; CDR3 protein: CASSLEGPPPGTEAFF
V gene: TRBV14; CDR3 protein: CASSPGTSGRVNEQYF
V gene: TRBV10-3; CDR3 protein: CAIRNRGEGGYTF
V gene: TRBV4-3; CDR3 protein: CASSQDCPGERETYEQYF
V gene: TRBV6-5; CDR3 protein: CASSYSMDSDYEQYF
V gene: TRBV30; CDR3 protein: CAWSPGLAREGTYEQYF
V gene: TRBV7-9; CDR3 protein: CASSLRGGRGYGYTF
V gene: TRBV4-2; CDR3 protein: CASSHSNRQGFYF
V gene: TRBV19; CDR3 protein: CASSMRPDTQYF
V gene: TRBV14; CDR3 protein: CASSRTDFSGNTIYF
V gene: TRBV6-1; CDR3 protein: CASSAPGSHSGNTIYF
V gene: TRBV9; CDR3 protein: CASSEGPGGAETQYF
V gene: TRBV29-1; CDR3 protein: CSVDRGQGAGEQYF
V gene: TRBV5-6; CDR3 protein: CASSLVRGHHTEAFF
V gene: TRBV5-8; CDR3 protein: CASSFFGNEQFF
V gene: TRBV6-4; CDR3 protein: CASSDRLAGGTNEQFF
V gene: TRBV2; CDR3 protein: CASSYEGVRYEQYF
V gene: TRBV29-1; CDR3 protein: CSVEWREGADTQYF
V gene: TRBV19; CDR3 protein: CASSRTDSSYEQYF
V gene: TRBV7-9; CDR3 protein: CASSLATSGSQRNEQFF
V gene: TRBV7-2; CDR3 protein: CASSLLAGFADTQYF
V gene: TRBV2; CDR3 protein: CASSDLGPGLAGGIYNEQFF
V gene: TRBV7-3; CDR3 protein: CASSLTGTGARDTQYF
V gene: TRBV6-5; CDR3 protein: CATAGGSTGELFF
V gene: TRBV7-7; CDR3 protein: CASSLGELRGCGYTF
V gene: TRBV10-3; CDR3 protein: CAISEPRASGTYEQYF
V gene: TRBV9; CDR3 protein: CASSPPGEAASTDTQYF
V gene: TRBV11-2; CDR3 protein: CASSLPPRSPAGNTIYF
V gene: TRBV30; CDR3 protein: CAWSSGSLAGLNEQFF
V gene: TRBV7-9; CDR3 protein: CASSVSGSFGGELFF
V gene: TRBV5-8; CDR3 protein: CASRNGRTVYEQYF
V gene: TRBV4-3; CDR3 protein: CASSQEDVRREGPYEQYF
V gene: TRBV28; CDR3 protein: CASSLGQFQETQYF
V gene: TRBV19; CDR3 protein: CASRGDRGRINEKLFF
V gene: TRBV27; CDR3 protein: CASSPWGGAGTYEQYF
V gene: TRBV5-8; CDR3 protein: CASRPGEQFF
V gene: TRBV28; CDR3 protein: CASSWDRAEEQFF
V gene: TRBV19; CDR3 protein: CASSTKGAPSTDTQYF
V gene: TRBV4-2; CDR3 protein: CASSQDPLTYNEQFF
V gene: TRBV4-3; CDR3 protein: CASSQVERGQSNTIYF
V gene: TRBV10-3; CDR3 protein: CAASRSGAVLRYEQYF
V gene: TRBV9; CDR3 protein: CASSVSWGTGTLYGYTF
V gene: TRBV4-2; CDR3 protein: CASSQGFVDLRLLELTATNEKLFF
V gene: TRBV11-2; CDR3 protein: CASSPIQDRGNYGYTF
V gene: TRBV6-1; CDR3 protein: CASSEGEGSRPGAFF
V gene: TRBV19; CDR3 protein: CASSIGNRGTEAFF
V gene: TRBV29-1; CDR3 protein: CSVTPPWGGPSGSPQETQYF
V gene: TRBV5-1; CDR3 protein: CASSGGQIYGYTF